Listed here are 32 T cell receptor beta chains from one sample, sequenced in a study of blood T cell repertoires in COVID-19. The assay was immunoSEQ multiplex PCR, and TCRdb's table has in-frame clones only and misses some. Here the sample spans over 350,000 clones, around 86% being singletons. The sample was peripheral blood. The receptors come from a woman in her 30s with active or convalescent COVID-19.

The V call is TRBV21-1, the J call TRBJ1-1; the table calls TRBD1, which could not be checked here. TRBV21-1 is tagged as a pseudogene. This CDR3 region has 16 residues. The CDR3 spells CASPPPGQGAGTEAFF. CDR3 coding DNA: TGTGCCAGCCCACCCCCGGGACAGGGTGCTGGTACTGAAGCTTTCTTT.

CDR3 loop: CASSLEGDANTGELFF. CDR3 sequence (DNA): TGTGCCAGCAGTTTAGAGGGGGATGCGAACACCGGGGAGCTGTTTTTT. The rearrangement joins TRBV27 to TRBJ2-2; the D gene is possibly TRBD1 (6 bases). The CDR3 sequence is 16 residues long. Germline-derived CDR1 and CDR2 are MNHEY and SMNVEV (reference sequence). Trimming stripped 2 bases from V and 0 bases from J, with 10 bases between.

The chain employs TRBV9 and TRBJ1-4, with 7 positions matching TRBD1. The CDR3 contains 18 residues. V was clipped by 3 bases and J by 8 bases; unmatched bases: 19. Germline CDR1 reads SGDLS; CDR2 reads YYNGEE. The CDR3 region is CASSGKQGYSFLIEKLFF. The DNA for the CDR3 is TGTGCCAGCAGCGGCAAACAGGGGTATAGTTTTTTGATCGAAAAACTGTTTTTT.

The V and J genes are TRBV2 and TRBJ1-1; 7 bases are a match to TRBD1. The CDR3 has 14 amino acids. Germline V CDR1 and CDR2: SNHLY, FYNNEI. The trim removed 5 bases at V and 4 bases at J, leaving 7 bases unmatched. CDR3 protein: CASSSDRALTEAFF. CDR3 coding DNA: TGTGCCAGCAGTTCAGACAGGGCCCTCACTGAAGCTTTCTTT.

The chain has TRBV3-1 (or the pseudogene TRBV3-2) and TRBJ2-1; TRBD2 aligns across 8 bases. The CDR3 is made up of 15 amino acids. The V and J ends lost 1 base and 9 bases, in that order; junction bases with no gene match: 8. Germline CDR1 reads LGHDT; CDR2 reads YNNKEL (reference sequence). The CDR3 protein is CASSQVSGGLGEQFF. The CDR3 DNA is TGTGCCAGCAGCCAAGTAAGCGGGGGCCTTGGTGAGCAGTTCTTC.

The chain recombines TRBV5-4 with TRBJ1-5, with 7 bases aligning to TRBD1. V shed 0 bases, J shed 5 bases, and the junction held 5 bases outside the gene matches. The CDR3 contains 15 residues. Germline CDR1 and CDR2: SGHNT and YYREEE (reference sequence). CDR3 sequence (DNA): TGTGCCAGCAGCTTGGACAGGGGTGTTGATCAGCCCCAGCATTTT. This encodes CASSLDRGVDQPQHF. Full variable domain (missing parts from reference TRBV5-4 and TRBJ1-5): ETGVTQSPTHLIKTRGQQVTLRCSSQSGHNTVSWYQQALGQGPQFIFQYYREEENGRGNFPPRFSGLQFPNYSSELNVNALELDDSALYLCASSLDRGVDQPQHFGDGTRLSIL.

This chain uses TRBV19 with TRBJ2-3, with a possible D match to TRBD2 (6 bases). The CDR3 spans 15 residues. CDR1 is LNHDA, CDR2 SQIVND, per germline (reference sequence). The ends were cut back, 3 bases at V and 2 bases at J, with 12 bases in the middle. The CDR3 loop reads CASSIGGLDTDTQYF. Here the CDR3 DNA reads TGTGCCAGTAGTATCGGGGGATTGGACACAGATACGCAGTATTTT.

The chain joins TRBV7-2 to TRBJ2-2; 7 nucleotides line up with TRBD2. The length of the CDR3 is 15 residues. Germline V gene data show CDR1 as SGHTA and CDR2 as FQGNSA. Trimming at V came to 5 bases and at J to 1 base, leaving 4 bases not matched to a gene. Written as DNA, the CDR3 is TGTGCCAGCAGCCCTAGCGGAGGGAACACCGGGGAGCTGTTTTTT. Protein product: CASSPSGGNTGELFF.

This clone has more than one count but fewer than ten. V gene TRBV30 combines with J gene TRBJ1-1, with D maybe TRBD1 (5 bases). Germline lookup yields CDR1 GTSNPN and CDR2 SVGIG (reference sequence). The CDR3 runs 13 residues. V was trimmed by 5 bases and J by 2 bases, leaving 12 bases between them. CDR3 coding DNA: TGTGCCTGGGAAAGGGGCCTAAACACTGAAGCTTTCTTT. Its translation is CAWERGLNTEAFF.

This clone has only a few counts. The sample has other DNA sequences that encode this CDR3 too. The chain employs TRBV6-5 and TRBJ1-1, with 9 bases that match TRBD1. This CDR3 has 14 residues. In germline, CDR1 is MNHEY, CDR2 SVGAGI. After removal of 0 bases from V and 4 bases from J, the junction contained 0 bases not matched to a gene. The CDR3 is CASSYSTGGTEAFF. CDR3 in DNA: TGTGCCAGCAGTTACTCGACAGGGGGCACTGAAGCTTTCTTT.

The chain carries TRBV19 and TRBJ2-5; the D is unclear. Germline CDR1 LNHDA, CDR2 SQIVND (reference sequence). The CDR3 has 14 amino acids. The V and J ends lost 0 bases and 5 bases respectively, with 10 bases between them. DNA for the CDR3: TGTGCCAGTAGTATAGATCTAGAACGGGAGACCCAGTACTTC. This sequence encodes CASSIDLERETQYF.

The chain employs TRBV4-2 and TRBJ1-1; D is ambiguous. CDR1 and CDR2 from the germline V gene are LGHNA and YNFKEQ. V was pared by 4 bases and J by 3 bases, with 12 bases between. The CDR3 sequence is 14 residues long. CDR3: CASSPGIGDTEAFF. Written as DNA, the CDR3 is TGTGCCAGCAGCCCGGGGATCGGGGACACTGAAGCTTTCTTT.

This clone has more than one count but fewer than ten. The genes are TRBV2 and TRBJ2-7; 9 nucleotides align to TRBD2. J was trimmed by 2 bases and V by 1 base; bases with no gene match: 3. This CDR3 has 15 residues. Per the germline V gene, CDR1 is SNHLY and CDR2 is FYNNEI. The CDR3 spells CASSEEIAGAYEQYF. The DNA for the CDR3 is TGTGCCAGCAGTGAAGAGATAGCGGGGGCCTACGAGCAGTACTTC.

The rearrangement joins TRBV9 to TRBJ2-1, with 10 positions matching TRBD2. The V gene's germline CDR1 is SGDLS and CDR2 YYNGEE. The trim removed 3 bases at V and 5 bases at J, leaving 8 bases unmatched. The CDR3 sequence is 16 residues long. CDR3 region: CASSELSGRADNEQFF. In DNA, the CDR3 is TGTGCCAGCAGCGAATTAAGCGGGAGGGCCGACAATGAGCAGTTCTTC.

The J gene is TRBJ1-4, the V gene TRBV7-9, with 10 bases identical to TRBD1. The V and J ends lost 2 bases and 7 bases, in that order; junction bases with no gene match: 13. Per germline, CDR1 SEHNR and CDR2 FQNEAQ (reference sequence). The CDR3 covers 18 residues. The CDR3 sequence is CASSLNPAGTGDTEKLFF. The CDR3 DNA follows: TGTGCCAGCAGCTTAAACCCGGCTGGGACAGGGGATACTGAAAAACTGTTTTTT. Looking up the rest from reference TRBV7-9 and TRBJ1-4 gives the full variable domain: DTGVSQNPRHKITKRGQNVTFRCDPISEHNRLYWYRQTLGQGPEFLTYFQNEAQLEKSRLLSDRFSAERPKGSFSTLEIQRTEQGDSAMYLCASSLNPAGTGDTEKLFFGSGTQLSVL.

This clone occurred once. V gene TRBV5-6 combines with J gene TRBJ2-3; D gene unclear. CDR1 is SGHDT and CDR2 is YYEEEE in the germline V gene. V was pared by 2 bases and J by 5 bases, with 6 bases between. CDR3 length: 12 residues. Here the CDR3 reads CASSFRLDTQYF. The CDR3 region has the DNA TGTGCCAGCAGCTTCAGGTTAGATACGCAGTATTTT.

This chain joins TRBV30 and TRBJ1-5; D ambiguous. CDR3 length: 12 amino acids. The germline V gene encodes CDR1 GTSNPN and CDR2 SVGIG (reference sequence). Trimming pared 0 bases from V and 9 bases from J, leaving 9 bases between. The CDR3 sequence is CAWSVPGPPQHF. The CDR3 DNA follows: TGTGCCTGGAGTGTCCCAGGTCCGCCCCAGCATTTT. Using reference TRBV30 and TRBJ1-5 for the parts outside the CDR3, the full variable domain is SQTIHQWPATLVQPVGSPLSLECTVEGTSNPNLYWYRQAAGRGLQLLFYSVGIGQISSEVPQNLSASRPQDRQFILSSKKLLLSDSGFYLCAWSVPGPPQHFGDGTRLSIL.

The chain recombines TRBV7-6 with TRBJ1-1; tentatively, D is TRBD1 (5 bases). This CDR3 contains 18 residues. Looked up from germline, CDR1 is SGHVS and CDR2 is FNYEAQ. Trimming shortened V by 4 bases and J by 0 bases, and 21 bases separated the two germline ends. In DNA, the CDR3 is TGTGCCAGCAGCTCCGATTCGCCAGACAGTTACATGAACACTGAAGCTTTCTTT. As protein: CASSSDSPDSYMNTEAFF.

The chain couples TRBV27 to TRBJ2-7, with TRBD1 matching over 8 bases. The CDR3 consists of 17 residues. Unmatched junction bases numbered 13, after V lost 5 bases and J lost 1 base. Germline V gene lookup returns CDR1 MNHEY and CDR2 SMNVEV (reference sequence). CDR3 sequence: CASSLSSWQGASYEQYF. CDR3 sequence (DNA): TGTGCCAGCAGTCTCTCCTCGTGGCAGGGGGCTTCCTACGAGCAGTACTTC.

This clone was observed a single time. The V and J genes are TRBV4-2 and TRBJ2-1, with TRBD2 identical over 14 bases. The CDR3 extends over 16 amino acids. Trimming at V came to 0 bases and at J to 9 bases, leaving 4 bases not matched to a gene. Germline V gene sequence: CDR1 LGHNA, CDR2 YNFKEQ. The CDR3 DNA follows: TGTGCCAGCAGCCAAGAGACTAGCGGGGGGGCCCCTGAGCAGTTCTTC. Protein product: CASSQETSGGAPEQFF.

The rearrangement joins TRBV30 to TRBJ1-2; 8 bases fit TRBD1. The CDR3 loop spans 16 amino acids. Germline CDR1 and CDR2: GTSNPN and SVGIG (reference sequence). The J segment lost 0 bases and the V segment lost 1 base, leaving 7 bases of the junction unmatched. CDR3 DNA: TGTGCCTGGAGTGATCCAGGGGGCCCAGCTAACTATGGCTACACCTTC. Protein product: CAWSDPGGPANYGYTF.

This chain uses TRBV5-6 with TRBJ2-7; the D gene is possibly TRBD2 (6 bases). The CDR3 length is 14 residues. The V and J ends lost 4 bases and 4 bases respectively, with 15 bases between them. Germline values: CDR1 SGHDT, CDR2 YYEEEE. As DNA, the CDR3 is TGTGCCAGCAGCCCACACCCGGAGGGATACGAGCAGTACTTC. It encodes CASSPHPEGYEQYF.

The chain is built from TRBV7-2 and TRBJ1-2; TRBD1 might be the D (5 bases). From germline, CDR1 is SGHTA and CDR2 FQGNSA. V shed 4 bases and J shed 4 bases, with 10 bases lying between them. The CDR3 sequence is 13 residues long. CDR3 amino acids: CASSYGQVYGYTF. DNA of the CDR3: TGTGCCAGCAGCTATGGACAAGTCTATGGCTACACCTTC.

V is TRBV6-7 and J is TRBJ1-1, with D maybe TRBD1 (6 bases). TRBV6-7 is marked as an open reading frame, function uncertain. The CDR3 is 15 amino acids. Between the trimmed V and J ends, which lost 2 bases and 5 bases, there was a span of 15 bases. CDR3 nucleotides: TGTGCCAGCAGTTACCGCGGACAGTCGAGTACTGAAGCTTTCTTT. Translated, it gives CASSYRGQSSTEAFF.

The sample holds one count of this clone. The rearrangement joins TRBV7-9 to TRBJ2-5; D may be TRBD1 (5 bases). Germline values: CDR1 SEHNR, CDR2 FQNEAQ (reference sequence). Trimming removed 5 bases from V and 5 bases from J, with 12 bases in between. The CDR3 length is 13 residues. The CDR3 is CASSQGVLETQYF. The CDR3 DNA reads TGTGCCAGCAGCCAAGGGGTTTTGGAGACCCAGTACTTC. The whole variable domain, remainder taken from reference TRBV7-9 and TRBJ2-5, is DTGVSQNPRHKITKRGQNVTFRCDPISEHNRLYWYRQTLGQGPEFLTYFQNEAQLEKSRLLSDRFSAERPKGSFSTLEIQRTEQGDSAMYLCASSQGVLETQYFGPGTRLLVL.

Only one count was recorded for this clone. The chain couples TRBV3-1 (or the pseudogene TRBV3-2) to TRBJ1-1; 7 bases match TRBD1. Germline loops: CDR1 LGHDT, CDR2 YNNKEL (reference sequence). With 1 base clipped from V and 6 bases from J, the junction kept 8 bases outside the gene matches. This CDR3 region has 15 residues. The CDR3 coding sequence is TGTGCCAGCAGCCAAGGGACAGGTCTGTACTCTGAAGCTTTCTTT. This gives the protein CASSQGTGLYSEAFF.

The rearrangement joins TRBV3-1 (or the pseudogene TRBV3-2) to TRBJ1-2; weak D call: TRBD1 (5 bases). Trimming pared 10 bases from V and 2 bases from J, leaving 17 bases between. The CDR3 extends over 14 amino acids. Germline V gene data show CDR1 as LGHDT and CDR2 as YNNKEL (reference sequence). The CDR3 spells CATTPVAGNYGYTF. The CDR3, as DNA: TGTGCCACCACGCCGGTTGCAGGGAACTATGGCTACACCTTC.

The chain recombines TRBV29-1 with TRBJ2-2; 11 bases agree with TRBD1. This CDR3 comprises 13 residues. V was pared by 7 bases and J by 5 bases, with 3 bases of the junction left unmatched. Germline V gene data show CDR1 as SQVTM and CDR2 as ANQGSEA. Written as DNA, the CDR3 is TGCAGCGCCGGGACAGGGGGGACCGGGGAGCTGTTTTTT. This gives the protein CSAGTGGTGELFF.

This clone was detected a few times. This CDR3 reads CAISESSAGYNQPQHF. CDR3 sequence (DNA): TGTGCCATCAGTGAGTCGTCCGCCGGGTACAATCAGCCCCAGCATTTT. The chain employs TRBV10-3 and TRBJ1-5, with unresolved D. CDR3 length equals 16 residues. Trimming removed 0 bases from V and 3 bases from J, with 12 bases in between. Germline V gives CDR1 ENHRY, CDR2 SYGVKD.

The chain links TRBV27 to TRBJ1-4, with 7 bases lining up with TRBD1. The CDR3 has 14 residues. Germline CDR1 and CDR2: MNHEY and SMNVEV (reference sequence). The J segment lost 5 bases and the V segment lost 6 bases, leaving 6 bases of the junction unmatched. CDR3 DNA sequence: TGTGCCAGCAGATTAGGACAGGCAAATGAAAAACTGTTTTTT. It translates to CASRLGQANEKLFF.

This chain links TRBV3-1 (or the pseudogene TRBV3-2) with TRBJ2-7; 12 positions agree with TRBD2. The CDR3 length is 15 residues. Per germline, CDR1 LGHDT and CDR2 YNNKEL (reference sequence). The junction had 6 bases not matched to a gene; V was cut back by 4 bases and J by 5 bases. The CDR3: CASSPGLAGYNEQYF. The CDR3 region has the DNA TGTGCCAGCAGCCCGGGACTAGCGGGTTATAACGAGCAGTACTTC.

The chain links TRBV6-5 to TRBJ2-5; TRBD1 is a possible D gene (5 bases). The CDR3 totals 15 residues. With 0 bases removed from V and 6 bases from J, the gap between germline ends came to 14 bases. From germline, CDR1 is MNHEY and CDR2 SVGAGI. The CDR3: CASSYSRSQGQTQYF. Written as DNA, the CDR3 is TGTGCCAGCAGTTACTCGAGATCCCAGGGCCAGACCCAGTACTTC.